The 26 T cell receptor beta chains listed next were all sequenced from one sample in a study of vaccination and CD4 T cells after COVID-19. These receptors' antigens are unknown. The Oncomine TCR Beta short-read assay was what sequenced the DNA obtained from cultured CD4+ T cells. TCRdb re-called the PCR reads with MiXCR, one entry per CDR3 protein. The data show around 19,000 distinct CDR3 sequences, 45% to 65% seen once. Treatment reported: roughly ten-day PBMC culture with coronavirus spike peptide pools or control peptides (ViraFEST assay). The sample consisted of CD4+ T cells from blood, cultured in vitro. The receptors derive from a human donor who had recovered from COVID-19.

The chain carries TRBV19 and TRBJ1-2; possibly TRBD1 for D (6 bases). CDR1 is LNHDA, CDR2 SQIVND, per germline (reference sequence). The CDR3 runs to 14 residues. V lost 7 bases to trimming and J lost 0 bases, with 12 bases between them. CDR3 in DNA: TGTGCCAGTAAGAAAGGGGGACCTAACTATGGCTACACCTTC. Its translation: CASKKGGPNYGYTF.

The chain links TRBV14 to TRBJ1-2; D is ambiguous. The V end lost 0 bases, the J end lost 5 bases, and 19 bases lay between the germline ends. The germline CDR1 and CDR2 sequences are SGHDN and FVKESK. This CDR3 is built from 17 residues. The CDR3 loop reads CASSQDTIAVGFYGYTF. CDR3 DNA sequence: TGTGCCAGCAGCCAAGACACTATAGCCGTTGGATTTTATGGCTACACCTTC.

The J gene is TRBJ2-2, the V gene TRBV20-1; TRBD2 matches at 11 bases. This CDR3 region has 15 residues. Trimming removed 5 bases from V and 2 bases from J; junction bases left unmatched: 4. Germline CDR1 DFQATT, CDR2 SNEGSKA (reference sequence). The CDR3 DNA sequence: TGCAGTGCTCGTAGCGGGGGGGCCAACACCGGGGAGCTGTTTTTT. Its protein product is CSARSGGANTGELFF.

The rearrangement links TRBV6-2 or TRBV6-3 to TRBJ2-7; TRBD2 agrees at 7 bases. Germline loops: CDR1 MNHEY, CDR2 SVGEGT. The CDR3 length is 15 residues. Trimming removed 6 bases from V and 3 bases from J; junction bases left unmatched: 11. The CDR3 protein is CASSPLAGAIYEQYF. The CDR3 DNA reads TGTGCCAGCAGCCCCCTCGCGGGAGCGATCTACGAGCAGTACTTC.

This clonotype has only a few counts. The chain has TRBV12-3 or TRBV12-4 and TRBJ2-7, with D unclear. V was pared by 5 bases and J by 6 bases, with 20 bases between. The CDR3 runs to 15 residues. The CDR3 nucleotides read TGTGCCAGCAGTCCCCGGACGAGACCGGCCTCCGAGCAGTACTTC. The encoded protein is CASSPRTRPASEQYF.

The V and J genes are TRBV11-1 and TRBJ2-1; a possible D gene is TRBD1 (5 bases). The germline CDR1 and CDR2 sequences are SGHAT and FQDESV (reference sequence). The CDR3 has 13 amino acids. V lost 5 bases to trimming and J lost 9 bases, with 14 bases between them. The CDR3 coding sequence is TGTGCCAGCAGCACAGGCTTTGTTGGTGAGCAGTTCTTC. It encodes CASSTGFVGEQFF.

V usage is TRBV7-9 and J usage is TRBJ2-7; the D gene is possibly TRBD1 (5 bases). The CDR3 has 14 residues. From germline, CDR1 is SEHNR and CDR2 FQNEAQ (reference sequence). With 3 bases removed from V and 2 bases from J, the gap between germline ends came to 11 bases. CDR3 nucleotides: TGTGCCAGCAGCTTGCGGCAGGACACCTACGAGCAGTACTTC. Encoded protein: CASSLRQDTYEQYF.

The CDR3, as DNA: TGTGCCAGCGGGGGACTAGCGCTTATCAATGAGCAGTTCTTC. Its protein product is CASGGLALINEQFF. The chain joins TRBV11-3 to TRBJ2-1; 10 bases are shared with TRBD2. The V gene end was trimmed by 8 bases and the J gene end by 6 bases; junction bases not matched to a gene: 7. Germline V lookup: CDR1 SGHNT, CDR2 YENEEA. This CDR3 is built from 14 residues.

This chain links TRBV6-1 with TRBJ1-1, with 10 nucleotides matching TRBD1. CDR1 MNHNS and CDR2 SASEGT come from the germline V gene. CDR3 length: 16 residues. V shed 2 bases, J shed 5 bases, and the junction held 8 bases outside the gene matches. In DNA form, the CDR3 reads TGTGCCAGCAGTGAACAGGGGACAGGGGCTCTAACTGAAGCTTTCTTT. Residues: CASSEQGTGALTEAFF.

The chain recombines TRBV6-5 with TRBJ1-2, with 10 bases lining up with TRBD1. Germline CDR1 and CDR2: MNHEY and SVGAGI. This CDR3 is built from 13 residues. J was trimmed by 7 bases and V by 4 bases; bases with no gene match: 3. In nucleotides, the CDR3 is TGTGCCAGCAGTTTCGACAGGGGGCTTGGCTACACCTTC. It translates to CASSFDRGLGYTF.

There are a few counts of this clonotype. The V and J genes are TRBV2 and TRBJ1-2; D possibly corresponds to TRBD1 (6 bases). Germline-derived CDR1 and CDR2 are SNHLY and FYNNEI. Trimming pared 10 bases from V and 4 bases from J, leaving 22 bases between. This CDR3 has 15 amino acids. CDR3 protein: CATSSQGTAGYGYTF. DNA of the CDR3: TGTGCCACCTCTTCCCAGGGGACGGCGGGCTATGGCTACACCTTC.

The V and J genes are TRBV19 and TRBJ1-2; the D is unclear. V lost 6 bases and J 8 bases, leaving 19 bases between the germline ends. This CDR3 has 14 amino acids. Germline CDR1 LNHDA, CDR2 SQIVND (reference sequence). The CDR3 region has the DNA TGTGCCAGTAGCACCCCGGCCCGCTACGGCGGCTACACCTTC. Amino acids: CASSTPARYGGYTF.

The rearrangement links TRBV6-5 to TRBJ1-1; D unclear. CDR1 is MNHEY and CDR2 is SVGAGI in the germline V gene. The CDR3 has 14 amino acids. V lost 4 bases and J lost 1, with 10 bases in between. CDR3: CASSFSRQNTEAFF. The DNA for the CDR3 is TGTGCCAGCAGTTTCTCCCGACAGAACACTGAAGCTTTCTTT.

CDR3 DNA sequence: TGTGCCAGCAGTTACTTCCTAGCGGGAGGGGGAGAGACCCAGTACTTC. Encoded protein: CASSYFLAGGGETQYF. The gene calls are TRBV6-5 and TRBJ2-5, with TRBD2 identical over 12 bases. V shed 1 base and J 4 bases; nucleotides not matched to a gene: 4. The CDR3 is 16 residues long. The germline gives CDR1 MNHEY, CDR2 SVGAGI.

The chain joins TRBV14 to TRBJ2-1; the D is unclear. CDR1 and CDR2 (germline): SGHDN, FVKESK. V lost 1 base, J lost 5 bases, and 6 bases lay in between. The CDR3 spans 13 residues. The CDR3, as DNA: TGTGCCAGCAGCCAAGCTACCCACAATGAGCAGTTCTTC. This translates into CASSQATHNEQFF.

This chain connects TRBV15 to TRBJ2-5; D may be TRBD2 (6 bases). The CDR3 runs 15 residues. Germline CDR1 is LNHNV and CDR2 is YYDKDF (reference sequence). Trimming shortened V by 1 base and J by 5 bases, and 14 bases separated the two germline ends. CDR3 bases: TGTGCCACCAGCAGAGGTCAGGGTGGAGGGGAGACCCAGTACTTC. Encoded protein: CATSRGQGGGETQYF.

This chain uses TRBV20-1 with TRBJ2-7; the match to TRBD2 covers 14 bases. This CDR3 contains 14 residues. Germline V gene sequence: CDR1 DFQATT, CDR2 SNEGSKA (reference sequence). V lost 5 bases, J lost 2 bases, and 2 bases stayed unmatched. The chain's CDR3 is CSAVGLAGAYEQYF. CDR3 sequence (DNA): TGCAGTGCTGTGGGACTAGCGGGAGCCTACGAGCAGTACTTC.

The chain employs TRBV20-1 and TRBJ2-1; 7 nucleotides align to TRBD2. Germline CDR1 reads DFQATT; CDR2 reads SNEGSKA (reference sequence). With 3 bases clipped from V and 0 bases from J, the junction kept 11 bases outside the gene matches. The CDR3 contains 17 residues. The CDR3 spells CSASKWDYTNSYNEQFF. In DNA, the CDR3 is TGCAGTGCTAGTAAGTGGGACTACACCAACTCCTACAATGAGCAGTTCTTC.

This chain uses TRBV5-3 with TRBJ2-7; D is perhaps TRBD2 (6 bases). TRBV5-3 is marked as an open reading frame, function uncertain. This CDR3 has 15 residues. Trimming took 1 base from V and 0 from J, leaving 11 bases between them. Here the CDR3 reads CARSLSTGDSYEQYF. The CDR3 DNA is TGTGCCAGAAGCTTGTCAACGGGAGACTCCTACGAGCAGTACTTC.

The chain links TRBV7-9 to TRBJ2-2; TRBD1 agrees at 10 bases. The CDR3 totals 16 residues. CDR1 is SEHNR, CDR2 FQNEAQ, per germline (reference sequence). V trimming: 5 bases; J trimming: 7 bases; junction bases outside the gene matches: 10. This CDR3 reads CASSKDGTGEIGELFF. As DNA, the CDR3 is TGTGCCAGCAGCAAAGATGGGACAGGGGAAATCGGGGAGCTGTTTTTT.

A few counts support this clonotype. J is TRBJ1-6 and V is TRBV7-2; TRBD1 matches 9 bases. After removal of 5 bases from V and 11 bases from J, the junction contained 7 bases not matched to a gene. This CDR3 spans 14 amino acids. Germline V CDR1 and CDR2: SGHTA, FQGNSA. The DNA of the CDR3 is TGTGCCAGCAGCCCCCGGACAGGGGAGACACCCCTCCACTTT. As protein: CASSPRTGETPLHF.

The chain joins TRBV5-1 to TRBJ1-1; D might be TRBD1 (6 bases). The ends were cut back, 7 bases at V and 4 bases at J, with 17 bases in the middle. The CDR3 has 14 residues. Germline lookup yields CDR1 SGHRS and CDR2 YFSETQ. CDR3: CASRGGGDGTEAFF. The CDR3 nucleotides are TGCGCCAGCCGAGGGGGAGGGGACGGCACTGAAGCTTTCTTT.

The V gene is TRBV6-1, the J gene TRBJ2-7, with D uncertain. CDR3 size: 13 residues. The V end was cut by 7 bases, the J end by 2 bases, with 12 bases between. Germline values: CDR1 MNHNS, CDR2 SASEGT. The CDR3 protein is CASTEQSPYEQYF. CDR3 coding DNA: TGTGCCAGCACAGAACAGTCACCCTACGAGCAGTACTTC.

The chain carries TRBV20-1 and TRBJ2-1, with D unclear. Germline CDR1 DFQATT, CDR2 SNEGSKA (reference sequence). The CDR3 contains 13 residues. V was cut by 3 bases and J by 5 bases, with 11 bases left in between. CDR3 sequence reads: CSASWPEDNEQFF. The CDR3, as DNA: TGCAGTGCTAGTTGGCCTGAGGACAATGAGCAGTTCTTC.

Notes on this clonotype: A junction end diverges from the germline sequence, so it may reflect a read error. The chain uses TRBV7-7 and TRBJ2-1, with 10 positions matching TRBD2. Per the germline V gene, CDR1 is SSHAT and CDR2 is FNYEAQ (reference sequence). This CDR3 comprises 15 residues. The CDR3 nucleotides are TGTGCTAGCAGCTTGGAACTAGCGGGGTACAATGAGCAGTTCTTC. Protein product: CASSLELAGYNEQFF.

The chain employs TRBV19 and TRBJ1-2; the match to TRBD1 covers 10 bases. V shed 3 bases, J shed 7 bases, and the junction held 5 bases outside the gene matches. CDR3 size: 14 residues. Germline-derived CDR1 and CDR2 are LNHDA and SQIVND (reference sequence). CDR3 coding DNA: TGTGCCAGTAGTATCGACAGGGGGCTTGGTGGCTACACCTTC. Its protein product is CASSIDRGLGGYTF.